A single sample gave rise to the 23 T cell receptor beta chains below, sequenced in a study of a mutant IDH1 vaccine in newly diagnosed glioma (dated by TCRdb to the early 2020s). For these TCRs, the target antigens are not known. The time point label of this sample denotes: week 11, during vaccination. Each vaccine dose, consisting of 300 ug of a 20-mer mutant IDH1 peptide in Montanide, was administered subcutaneously with topical imiquimod. Library generation was performed with the immunoSEQ multiplex PCR assay. What TCRdb holds here is the immuneACCESS table cut down to in-frame rearrangements. Part of the clones is not present; checked against another copy, under half of the missing clones reflect an unresolved V gene, and the others are unexplained. The sample data list 100,000 to 150,000 clones, and around 80% of these were observed just once. The top ten constitute 5.5% of the sample. The material was PBMCs, obtained from a glioma patient whose treatment included an IDH1 peptide vaccine. Receptor source: a man aged 40-50 years with glioma.

A single count supports this clone. The gene calls are TRBV19 and TRBJ2-4, with a tentative D call TRBD2 (6 bases). With 3 bases removed from V and 3 bases from J, the gap between germline ends came to 12 bases. CDR1 and CDR2 from the germline V gene are LNHDA and SQIVND (reference sequence). The CDR3 spans 15 residues. CDR3 region: CASSIVQGGKNIQYF. The CDR3, as DNA: TGTGCCAGTAGTATCGTCCAGGGAGGCAAAAACATTCAGTACTTC.

This chain uses TRBV5-1 with TRBJ2-3, with a possible D match to TRBD1 (6 bases). Trimming removed 4 bases at V and 5 bases at J, with 14 bases between. The CDR3 runs 14 residues. Germline V gene sequence: CDR1 SGHRS, CDR2 YFSETQ. The CDR3 nucleotides read TGCGCCAGCAGCCCCGGGACAAGGGGAGATACGCAGTATTTT. Protein product: CASSPGTRGDTQYF.

This chain joins TRBV5-8 and TRBJ2-7; tentative D call: TRBD2 (6 bases). CDR3 length: 15 amino acids. Germline V lookup: CDR1 SGHTS, CDR2 YDEGEE. Trimming shortened V by 4 bases and J by 3 bases, and 17 bases separated the two germline ends. The CDR3 protein is CASSPRGGQLYEQYF. The CDR3 coding sequence is TGTGCCAGCAGCCCCCGGGGAGGTCAGCTCTACGAGCAGTACTTC. Together with reference TRBV5-8 and TRBJ2-7, the CDR3 gives the full variable domain: EAGVTQSPTHLIKTRGQQATLRCSPISGHTSVYWYQQALGLGLQFLLWYDEGEERNRGNFPPRFSGRQFPNYSSELNVNALELEDSALYLCASSPRGGQLYEQYFGPGTRLTVT.

The V call is TRBV12-5, the J call TRBJ2-2, with D tentatively TRBD1 (5 bases). This CDR3 is built from 14 residues. V lost 4 bases, J lost 6 bases, and 12 bases lay in between. CDR1 is LGHNT and CDR2 is FRNRAP in the germline V gene. CDR3 in amino acids: CASGSQVGAGELFF. CDR3 DNA: TGTGCTAGTGGTTCCCAGGTAGGGGCCGGGGAGCTGTTTTTT.

The rearrangement joins TRBV30 to TRBJ2-5, with unresolved D. Per the germline V gene, CDR1 is GTSNPN and CDR2 is SVGIG (reference sequence). The CDR3 is made up of 10 amino acids. V was trimmed by 5 bases and J by 7 bases, leaving 8 bases between them. The CDR3 DNA is TGTGCCTGGGCCCTAGGGACCCAGTACTTC. Translation gives CAWALGTQYF.

V is TRBV5-4 and J is TRBJ2-3, with 8 positions matching TRBD2. Germline lookup yields CDR1 SGHNT and CDR2 YYREEE (reference sequence). J gave up 3 bases and V 0 bases, and 6 bases lay outside the gene matches. The CDR3 runs 16 residues. The CDR3 loop is CASSLEPGGRTDTQYF. CDR3 nucleotides: TGTGCCAGCAGCTTGGAGCCGGGGGGGCGGACAGATACGCAGTATTTT.

This sequence joins TRBV7-9 and TRBJ2-4; tentative D call: TRBD1 (6 bases). V was trimmed by 3 bases and J by 1 base, leaving 10 bases between them. The CDR3 runs 15 residues. CDR1 is SEHNR and CDR2 is FQNEAQ in the germline V gene (reference sequence). CDR3 sequence reads: CASSLDSLAKNIQYF. CDR3 nucleotides: TGTGCCAGCAGCTTGGACAGTCTCGCCAAAAACATTCAGTACTTC.

The chain recombines TRBV6-6 with TRBJ2-2; no firm D call. The CDR3 is 14 residues long. Germline CDR1 is MNHNY and CDR2 is SVGAGI (reference sequence). V dropped 5 bases and J dropped 1 base, with 8 bases sitting between them. In DNA form, the CDR3 reads TGTGCCAGCAGTCCCTCTTTGAACACCGGGGAGCTGTTTTTT. Translated, it gives CASSPSLNTGELFF.

The chain combines TRBV30 with TRBJ2-5; 8 nucleotides match TRBD2. The J call is doubtful: the DNA matches TRBJ2-7 better. Germline values: CDR1 GTSNPN, CDR2 SVGIG (reference sequence). The CDR3 has 13 amino acids. CDR3 residues: CAWSGRAGYEQYF. CDR3 sequence (DNA): TGTGCCTGGAGCGGGAGGGCCGGATACGAGCAGTACTTC.

The rearrangement joins TRBV19 to TRBJ1-3; a possible D gene is TRBD1 (5 bases). This CDR3 region has 16 residues. Per germline, CDR1 LNHDA and CDR2 SQIVND (reference sequence). Trimming removed 5 bases from V and 0 bases from J, with 14 bases in between. CDR3 amino acids: CASSFLQENSGNTIYF. In DNA, the CDR3 is TGTGCCAGTAGTTTCTTACAGGAGAACTCTGGAAACACCATATATTTT. The variable domain in full, completed from reference TRBV19 and TRBJ1-3, reads DGGITQSPKYLFRKEGQNVTLSCEQNLNHDAMYWYRQDPGQGLRLIYYSQIVNDFQKGDIAEGYSVSREKKESFPLTVTSAQKNPTAFYLCASSFLQENSGNTIYFGEGSWLTVV.

This sequence joins TRBV4-2 and TRBJ2-1; D unclear. This CDR3 contains 16 residues. Germline V lookup: CDR1 LGHNA, CDR2 YNFKEQ. The ends were cut back, 4 bases at V and 0 bases at J, with 13 bases in the middle. CDR3 DNA sequence: TGTGCCAGCAGCCGCCTATTGGAGAGCTCCTACAATGAGCAGTTCTTC. Translating gives CASSRLLESSYNEQFF.

The genes are TRBV9 and TRBJ2-7; 8 bases match TRBD1. The CDR3 is made up of 15 amino acids. Germline V gene lookup returns CDR1 SGDLS and CDR2 YYNGEE. The ends lost 4 bases at V and 2 bases at J; junction bases unmatched: 8. CDR3: CASSTRQGWAYEQYF. CDR3 coding DNA: TGTGCCAGCAGCACCCGACAGGGGTGGGCCTACGAGCAGTACTTC.

The chain links TRBV18 to TRBJ2-5; 7 bases are a match to TRBD2. Germline V lookup: CDR1 KGHSH, CDR2 LQKENI. The CDR3 has 15 residues. With V trimmed by 6 bases and J by 2 bases, 9 bases remained unmatched. In nucleotides, the CDR3 is TGTGCCAGCTCCCAAGCGGGACGGAAACAAGAGACCCAGTACTTC. It is translated as CASSQAGRKQETQYF.

By sample fraction, this clone is medium-sized (0.01 to 0.1%). The chain combines TRBV4-1 with TRBJ2-1, with 8 nucleotides matching TRBD1. The V gene's germline CDR1 is MGHRA and CDR2 YSYEKL. The ends lost 2 bases at V and 2 bases at J; junction bases unmatched: 5. The CDR3 runs to 16 residues. CDR3: CASSQQPGQAYNEQFF. DNA for the CDR3: TGCGCCAGCAGCCAACAACCGGGACAGGCCTACAATGAGCAGTTCTTC.

This clone was counted only a few times. This CDR3 is also generated by other DNA sequences in the sample. This chain uses TRBV29-1 with TRBJ2-3, with D possibly matching TRBD1 (6 bases). Trimming cost V 4 bases and J 3 bases, with 8 bases left between them. The length of the CDR3 is 12 residues. Germline lookup yields CDR1 SQVTM and CDR2 ANQGSEA. CDR3 residues: CSVVQGTDTQYF. The CDR3 nucleotides are TGCAGCGTTGTGCAGGGGACAGATACGCAGTATTTT.

V is TRBV13 and J is TRBJ2-7, with D unclear. The germline V and J ends were trimmed by 1 base and 6 bases, with 4 bases remaining between them. The CDR3 has 11 residues. Germline V gene sequence: CDR1 PRHDT, CDR2 FYEKMQ (reference sequence). The CDR3 loop is CASSLASEQYF. The CDR3 DNA reads TGTGCCAGCAGCTTAGCGTCCGAGCAGTACTTC.

The chain recombines TRBV21-1 with TRBJ2-7; no check of the table's D call, TRBD2, against the DNA was made. TRBV21-1 has pseudogene status. The CDR3 covers 15 residues. CDR3 in DNA: TGTGCCAGCAGCAAGGAGAGGCAAAGCTCCTACGAGCAGTACTTC. This gives the protein CASSKERQSSYEQYF.

The chain recombines TRBV28 with TRBJ2-5; D may be TRBD1 (5 bases). From germline, CDR1 is MDHEN and CDR2 SYDVKM. The germline V and J ends were trimmed by 5 bases and 7 bases, with 17 bases remaining between them. This CDR3 region has 14 residues. CDR3 DNA: TGTGCCAGCAGTGTGGAACCCCTAAGGGGGACCCAGTACTTC. Translated: CASSVEPLRGTQYF.

In this sample, this clone turned up a few times. The rearrangement uses TRBV9 and TRBJ2-5; TRBD1 matches 8 bases. The tail of the sequence fits TRBJ2-7 better, so the J call may be wrong. CDR1 and CDR2 (germline): SGDLS, YYNGEE. The CDR3 contains 15 residues. The CDR3 loop is CASSIRTGPGNEQYF. CDR3 DNA sequence: TGTGCCAGCAGCATCCGGACAGGGCCAGGGAACGAGCAGTACTTC.

The chain links TRBV28 to TRBJ1-5, with TRBD1 matching over 8 bases. V lost 5 bases to trimming and J lost 4 bases; unmatched junction nucleotides: 7. The length of the CDR3 is 15 residues. Germline V gene data show CDR1 as MDHEN and CDR2 as SYDVKM. CDR3 amino acids: CASSPTQGGNQPQHF. The CDR3 DNA follows: TGTGCCAGCAGTCCTACACAGGGGGGGAATCAGCCCCAGCATTTT.

This clone appeared once. The chain recombines TRBV29-1 with TRBJ2-7; the D gene is possibly TRBD1 (6 bases). From germline, CDR1 is SQVTM and CDR2 ANQGSEA. CDR3 length equals 13 residues. The ends were cut back, 6 bases at V and 3 bases at J, with 15 bases in the middle. The CDR3 sequence is CSVGRRGFYEQYF. CDR3 DNA: TGCAGCGTCGGCCGCAGGGGATTCTACGAGCAGTACTTC.

The DNA for the CDR3 is TGCGCCAGCAGTCCTCCCTGCGGGGCTAGCACAGATACGCAGTATTTT. It translates to CASSPPCGASTDTQYF. The J gene is TRBJ2-3, the V gene TRBV23-1, with D possibly TRBD2 on 6 matching bases. TRBV23-1 qualifies as an ORF whose function is uncertain. Trimming took off 4 bases at V and 0 bases at J, with 14 bases between the two ends. This CDR3 spans 16 amino acids.

V and J are TRBV12-1 and TRBJ2-7; the table's D call, TRBD1, was not checked against the DNA. TRBV12-1 is marked as a pseudogene. The CDR3 runs to 13 residues. The CDR3 sequence: CASSQGTAYEQYF. In DNA form, the CDR3 reads TGTGCCAGCAGCCAAGGGACAGCCTACGAGCAGTACTTC.